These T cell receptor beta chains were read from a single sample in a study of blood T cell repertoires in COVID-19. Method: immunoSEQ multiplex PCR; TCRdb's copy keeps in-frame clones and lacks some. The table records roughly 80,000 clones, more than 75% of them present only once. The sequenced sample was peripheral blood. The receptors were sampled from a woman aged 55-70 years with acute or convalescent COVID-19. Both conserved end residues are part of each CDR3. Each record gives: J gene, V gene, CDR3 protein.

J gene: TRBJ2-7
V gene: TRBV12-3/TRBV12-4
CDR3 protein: CASSQDRVREQYF

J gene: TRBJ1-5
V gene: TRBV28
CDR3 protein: CASSSTTGLNQPQHF

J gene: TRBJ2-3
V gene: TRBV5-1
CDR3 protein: CASSPTPTGSTDTQYF

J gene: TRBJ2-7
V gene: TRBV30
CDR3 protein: CAWRGTGRGYEQYF

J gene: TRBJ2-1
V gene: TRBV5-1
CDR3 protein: CASSNPGQGPNEQFF

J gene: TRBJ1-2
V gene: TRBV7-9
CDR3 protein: CASSFRDGYTF

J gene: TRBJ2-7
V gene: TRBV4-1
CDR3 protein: CASSPRQGVAYEQYF

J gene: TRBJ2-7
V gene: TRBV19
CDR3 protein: CATEDRISYEQYF

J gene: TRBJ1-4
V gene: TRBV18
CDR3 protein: CASSPRNSEPGEKLFF

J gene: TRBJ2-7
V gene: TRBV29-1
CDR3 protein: CSVEGQGEGYEQYF

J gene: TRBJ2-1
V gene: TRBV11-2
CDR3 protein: CASSWWGGRRNEQFF

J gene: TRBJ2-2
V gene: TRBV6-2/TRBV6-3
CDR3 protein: CASSLRGGELFF